The next 3 T cell receptor beta chains were all read from a single sample in a study of T-cell memory formation after mild COVID-19. MiXCR, run by TCRdb on the 5' RACE reads, gives a single entry per CDR3 protein. The sample holds about 270,000 distinct CDR3 sequences, roughly 15% seen once. The sequenced material came from PBMCs or a T cell subset sorted from them (not recorded which). The source is a man in his late teens or twenties who had mild COVID-19 (a few samples of this study predate the infection). Cell type and time point are not known.

This clonotype occurred a few times. The J gene is TRBJ2-2, the V gene TRBV5-1; D remains unclear. Trimming took 0 bases from V and 2 from J, leaving 11 bases between them. The CDR3 totals 16 residues. The germline CDR1 and CDR2 sequences are SGHRS and YFSETQ. For the CDR3, the DNA is TGCGCCAGCAGCTTGGGGGCAAACCCCAACACCGGGGAGCTGTTTTTT. This gives the protein CASSLGANPNTGELFF.

V usage is TRBV5-5 and J usage is TRBJ2-2; D remains ambiguous. The V and J ends lost 7 bases and 2 bases respectively, with 9 bases between them. CDR3 size: 13 residues. The germline CDR1 and CDR2 sequences are SGHKS and YYEKEE (reference sequence). The CDR3 spells CASAGRNTGELFF. In DNA form, the CDR3 reads TGTGCCAGCGCTGGACGTAACACCGGGGAGCTGTTTTTT.

This chain links TRBV20-1 with TRBJ2-3; TRBD1 agrees at 8 bases. The CDR3 sequence is 14 residues long. CDR1 and CDR2 (germline): DFQATT, SNEGSKA (reference sequence). The trim removed 5 bases at V and 4 bases at J, leaving 8 bases unmatched. The CDR3 protein is CSAVRQGAADTQYF. The CDR3, as DNA: TGCAGTGCTGTGCGGCAGGGGGCCGCAGATACGCAGTATTTT.